Presented here are 30 T cell receptor beta chains from one specimen sequenced in a study of T cells in localized non-small cell lung cancer. The method was immunoSEQ multiplex PCR; TCRdb's version includes in-frame clones alone and lacks a portion of them. The sample holds more than 25,000 clones, 91% seen once. Sequenced here: PBMCs, sampled before any cancer treatment. Receptor source: a man aged 35 to 69 with stage II lung adenocarcinoma.

The chain uses TRBV9 and TRBJ2-1, with 12 bases aligning to TRBD2. The CDR3 length is 15 residues. The germline V gene has CDR1 SGDLS and CDR2 YYNGEE. The V and J ends lost 8 bases and 4 bases, in that order; junction bases with no gene match: 7. The CDR3 protein is CARITGLAGYNEQFF. The DNA of the CDR3 is TGTGCCAGAATTACGGGACTAGCGGGTTACAATGAGCAGTTCTTC.

J is TRBJ2-1 and V is TRBV7-3, with D perhaps matching TRBD1 (7 bases). There are 15 residues in the CDR3. The V gene lost 5 bases and the J gene lost 6 bases, with 17 bases spanning the gap. Germline CDR1 SGHTA, CDR2 FQGTGA. CDR3 nucleotides: TGTGCCAGCAGCCCCCTGGGTCAGGGGGGCAATGAGCAGTTCTTC. Protein sequence: CASSPLGQGGNEQFF.

Only a few counts were recorded for this clone. The CDR3 region is CASSFPGVDEQFF. For the CDR3, the DNA is TGTGCCAGCAGCTTTCCAGGGGTGGATGAGCAGTTCTTC. The chain uses TRBV5-4 and TRBJ2-1; weak D call: TRBD1 (6 bases). This CDR3 comprises 13 residues. CDR1 and CDR2 (germline): SGHNT, YYREEE (reference sequence). Trimming left V 2 bases short and J 8 bases short, with 11 bases between.

The chain employs TRBV18 and TRBJ1-1; perhaps TRBD1 as D (6 bases). Between the trimmed V and J ends, which lost 5 bases and 3 bases, there was a span of 19 bases. The CDR3 extends over 16 amino acids. Germline CDR1 and CDR2: KGHSH and LQKENI. This chain's CDR3 is CASSAIQGYRDTEAFF. The DNA for the CDR3 is TGTGCCAGCTCAGCCATTCAGGGCTACAGGGACACTGAAGCTTTCTTT.

The gene calls are TRBV28 and TRBJ2-7; D is possibly TRBD1 (5 bases). CDR3 length: 11 amino acids. In germline, CDR1 is MDHEN, CDR2 SYDVKM. Trimming stripped 6 bases from V and 6 bases from J, with 9 bases between. In DNA, the CDR3 is TGTGCCAGCAGCATAACAGGCGAGCAGTACTTC. Translated, it gives CASSITGEQYF.

CDR3 nucleotides: TGTGCCAGCAGTTCCGCGATACGCTCCTACAATGAGCAGTTCTTC. Translating it yields CASSSAIRSYNEQFF. J is TRBJ2-1 and V is TRBV28; D unresolved. Trimming cost V 4 bases and J 0 bases, with 10 bases left between them. Germline lookup yields CDR1 MDHEN and CDR2 SYDVKM. The CDR3 length is 15 residues.

The chain is built from TRBV7-3 and TRBJ2-1; a possible D gene is TRBD2 (6 bases). Trimming cost V 5 bases and J 5 bases, with 16 bases left between them. CDR3 length: 15 residues. CDR1 SGHTA and CDR2 FQGTGA come from the germline V gene. The CDR3 is CASSPNGRRDNEQFF. CDR3 sequence (DNA): TGTGCCAGCAGCCCGAATGGGAGGCGTGACAATGAGCAGTTCTTC.

The rearrangement links TRBV7-8 to TRBJ2-3; D unresolved. V lost 4 bases to trimming and J lost 6 bases, with 14 bases between them. Germline assignment: CDR1 SGHVS and CDR2 FQNEAQ. CDR3 length: 14 amino acids. DNA for the CDR3: TGTGCCAGCAGCTCACTGACCCGCGCGGATACGCAGTATTTT. It encodes CASSSLTRADTQYF.

V is TRBV5-4 and J is TRBJ2-3; 9 positions match TRBD2. The CDR3 consists of 15 residues. Germline V lookup: CDR1 SGHNT, CDR2 YYREEE (reference sequence). V shed 4 bases, J shed 1 base, and the junction held 4 bases outside the gene matches. CDR3 residues: CASSSRTSGTDTQYF. The CDR3 DNA reads as TGTGCCAGCAGCAGCCGGACTAGCGGCACAGATACGCAGTATTTT.

The V and J genes are TRBV4-1 and TRBJ2-3; TRBD1 matches at 9 bases. Germline V gene lookup returns CDR1 MGHRA and CDR2 YSYEKL. The CDR3 covers 16 residues. J gave up 2 bases and V 3 bases, and 6 bases lay outside the gene matches. The CDR3 nucleotides are TGCGCCAGCAGCCACCAACAGGGGGCATACACAGATACGCAGTATTTT. Its protein product is CASSHQQGAYTDTQYF.

The J gene is TRBJ1-2, the V gene TRBV30; maybe TRBD1 (5 bases). The CDR3 runs 14 residues. The germline V gene encodes CDR1 GTSNPN and CDR2 SVGIG (reference sequence). The CDR3 DNA sequence: TGTGCAAGTTCCGGGGCCCGGAGGAGCTATGGCTACACCTTC. It is translated as CASSGARRSYGYTF. Full variable domain (rest looked up from reference TRBV30 and TRBJ1-2): SQTIHQWPATLVQPVGSPLSLECTVEGTSNPNLYWYRQAAGRGLQLLFYSVGIGQISSEVPQNLSASRPQDRQFILSSKKLLLSDSGFYLCASSGARRSYGYTFGSGTRLTVV.

The gene calls are TRBV5-8 and TRBJ2-3; D is perhaps TRBD2 (6 bases). CDR1 SGHTS and CDR2 YDEGEE come from the germline V gene. Between the trimmed V and J ends, which lost 4 bases and 5 bases, there was a span of 20 bases. CDR3 length: 16 amino acids. CDR3 amino acids: CASSPRRVWSLDTQYF. The CDR3 bases are TGTGCCAGCAGCCCCAGGAGGGTCTGGAGCTTAGATACGCAGTATTTT.

This chain uses TRBV9 with TRBJ1-2; 7 positions agree with TRBD1. Per the germline V gene, CDR1 is SGDLS and CDR2 is YYNGEE. Trimming at V came to 0 bases and at J to 3 bases, leaving 2 bases not matched to a gene. This CDR3 contains 14 residues. Here the CDR3 reads CASSVDRGDYGYTF. CDR3 bases: TGTGCCAGCAGCGTAGACAGGGGAGACTATGGCTACACCTTC.

The rearrangement uses TRBV4-1 and TRBJ2-5, with TRBD2 matching over 9 bases. The germline gives CDR1 MGHRA, CDR2 YSYEKL. This CDR3 comprises 16 residues. After removal of 0 bases from V and 4 bases from J, the junction contained 6 bases not matched to a gene. The CDR3 loop reads CASSQEGGLARETQYF. The CDR3 DNA reads as TGCGCCAGCAGCCAAGAAGGAGGACTAGCGAGAGAGACCCAGTACTTC.

V gene TRBV6-1 combines with J gene TRBJ2-7; 7 bases fit TRBD2. The CDR3 has 14 amino acids. J lost 0 bases, V lost 4 bases, and 3 bases had no gene match. Germline CDR1 MNHNS, CDR2 SASEGT. The CDR3 region is CASSARDYSYEQYF. CDR3 DNA sequence: TGTGCCAGCAGTGCGCGGGACTACTCCTACGAGCAGTACTTC.

The genes are TRBV4-3 and TRBJ2-1; 11 nucleotides agree with TRBD2. This CDR3 region has 19 residues. V lost 4 bases and J lost 0; bases outside the gene matches: 11. CDR1 and CDR2 (germline): LGHNA, YSLEER. CDR3 in DNA: TGCGCCAGCAGCCCCGCCTTTACTAGCGGGAGTTACTCCTACAATGAGCAGTTCTTC. Protein: CASSPAFTSGSYSYNEQFF.

This clone was picked up one time. This chain uses TRBV5-6 with TRBJ2-6, with 8 positions matching TRBD1. This CDR3 contains 17 residues. Trimming took 10 bases from V and 0 from J; bases not matched to a gene: 12. Germline-derived CDR1 and CDR2 are SGHDT and YYEEEE. CDR3 amino acids: CAGSKTGAASGANVLTF. CDR3 DNA sequence: TGTGCCGGGTCCAAGACAGGGGCCGCCTCTGGGGCCAACGTCCTGACTTTC.

This clone was seen a single time. V gene TRBV13 combines with J gene TRBJ2-7; TRBD2 matches 9 bases. V shed 5 bases and J 1 base; nucleotides not matched to a gene: 6. Per germline, CDR1 PRHDT and CDR2 FYEKMQ (reference sequence). The CDR3 consists of 15 residues. DNA for the CDR3: TGTGCCAGCAGCGGGAGTAGCGGGGGATCCTACGAGCAGTACTTC. Protein product: CASSGSSGGSYEQYF.

The rearrangement joins TRBV5-6 to TRBJ1-1, with unresolved D. The length of the CDR3 is 12 residues. The V gene's germline CDR1 is SGHDT and CDR2 YYEEEE. The V and J ends lost 4 bases and 4 bases respectively, with 8 bases between them. The CDR3, as DNA: TGTGCCAGCAGCCCTCTTGGCACTGAAGCTTTCTTT. Its protein product is CASSPLGTEAFF.

The V gene is TRBV10-2, the J gene TRBJ2-2; 9 bases fit TRBD2. The length of the CDR3 is 15 residues. Germline CDR1 is WSHSY and CDR2 is SAAADI. V lost 6 bases to trimming and J lost 6 bases; unmatched junction nucleotides: 8. The CDR3 spells CASSVGLASAGELFF. The CDR3 DNA is TGCGCCAGCAGCGTGGGACTAGCCTCGGCCGGGGAGCTGTTTTTT.

This clone was picked up a small number of times. The chain combines TRBV29-1 with TRBJ2-1; TRBD2 matches at 13 bases. The junction had 5 bases not matched to a gene; V was cut back by 3 bases and J by 6 bases. The length of the CDR3 is 15 residues. CDR1 and CDR2 from the germline V gene are SQVTM and ANQGSEA. The CDR3 coding sequence is TGCAGCGTTGATGGACTAGCGGGAGTAGGCAATGAGCAGTTCTTC. This encodes CSVDGLAGVGNEQFF.

This chain uses TRBV5-4 with TRBJ2-1; D remains ambiguous. The CDR3 covers 18 residues. V gave up 0 bases and J gave up 0 bases, with 16 bases separating them. The germline CDR1 and CDR2 sequences are SGHNT and YYREEE (reference sequence). The CDR3 DNA is TGTGCCAGCAGCTTGGTCAGAACAACTCCCAACTCCTACAATGAGCAGTTCTTC. It codes for CASSLVRTTPNSYNEQFF.

The rearrangement links TRBV27 to TRBJ2-1; 8 nucleotides agree with TRBD2. The germline V gene has CDR1 MNHEY and CDR2 SMNVEV (reference sequence). The CDR3 sequence is 15 residues long. V dropped 5 bases and J dropped 11; count of bases not matched to a gene: 14. The CDR3 loop is CASSPLLGPGGKQFF. The DNA of the CDR3 is TGTGCCAGCAGTCCTTTACTAGGGCCGGGGGGGAAGCAGTTCTTC.

The rearrangement uses TRBV30 and TRBJ1-5, with 10 bases aligning to TRBD1. With V trimmed by 5 bases and J by 5 bases, 6 bases remained unmatched. In germline, CDR1 is GTSNPN, CDR2 SVGIG (reference sequence). The CDR3 length is 14 residues. The CDR3 DNA reads TGTGCCTGGGGGACAGGGGTAAAATATCAGCCCCAGCATTTT. This encodes CAWGTGVKYQPQHF. Supplemented by reference TRBV30 and TRBJ1-5, the full variable domain reads SQTIHQWPATLVQPVGSPLSLECTVEGTSNPNLYWYRQAAGRGLQLLFYSVGIGQISSEVPQNLSASRPQDRQFILSSKKLLLSDSGFYLCAWGTGVKYQPQHFGDGTRLSIL.

The chain links TRBV5-5 to TRBJ2-7; 14 positions agree with TRBD2. There are 16 residues in the CDR3. V dropped 4 bases and J dropped 9; count of bases not matched to a gene: 12. Germline assignment: CDR1 SGHKS and CDR2 YYEKEE (reference sequence). The CDR3 coding sequence is TGTGCCAGCAGCACCGCTCCGGGACTAGCGGGAGAAACGCAGTACTTC. It encodes CASSTAPGLAGETQYF.

The CDR3 loop is CASRGGNSNQPQHF. The CDR3 nucleotides read TGTGCCAGCAGGGGGGGCAATAGCAATCAGCCCCAGCATTTT. The chain uses TRBV2 and TRBJ1-5; D might be TRBD1 (6 bases). Trimming pared 6 bases from V and 0 bases from J, leaving 9 bases between. Germline lookup yields CDR1 SNHLY and CDR2 FYNNEI. The CDR3 runs to 14 residues.

The V gene is TRBV28, the J gene TRBJ1-4; 8 bases line up with TRBD1. CDR1 MDHEN and CDR2 SYDVKM come from the germline V gene. The CDR3 extends over 13 amino acids. V gave up 6 bases and J gave up 8 bases; unmatched junction bases: 5. CDR3 DNA sequence: TGTGCCAGCAGGGCAGGGGGCGGAGAAAAACTGTTTTTT. It yields the protein CASRAGGGEKLFF. Full variable domain (remainder filled in from reference TRBV28 and TRBJ1-4): DVKVTQSSRYLVKRTGEKVFLECVQDMDHENMFWYRQDPGLGLRLIYFSYDVKMKEKGDIPEGYSVSREKKERFSLILESASTNQTSMYLCASRAGGGEKLFFGSGTQLSVL.

This clone showed up just once. In nucleotides, the CDR3 is TGTGCCAGCAGCTCGGGCCCATCGGGGGGCAATGAGCAGTTCTTC. Translated, it gives CASSSGPSGGNEQFF. The V call is TRBV11-3, the J call TRBJ2-1, with 7 bases matching TRBD2. From germline, CDR1 is SGHNT and CDR2 YENEEA. The CDR3 has 15 amino acids. V shed 4 bases, J shed 6 bases, and the junction held 9 bases outside the gene matches. Full variable domain (rest looked up from reference TRBV11-3 and TRBJ2-1): EAGVVQSPRYKIIEKKQPVAFWCNPISGHNTLYWYLQNLGQGPELLIRYENEEAVDDSQLPKDRFSAERLKGVDSTLKIQPAELGDSAVYLCASSSGPSGGNEQFFGPGTRLTVL.

The V call is TRBV10-3, the J call TRBJ2-7, with D perhaps matching TRBD1 or TRBD2 (5 bases each). V was pared by 7 bases and J by 3 bases, with 16 bases between. The CDR3 spans 14 residues. From germline, CDR1 is ENHRY and CDR2 SYGVKD. CDR3 region: CAIKPGPAGYEQYF. The CDR3 DNA is TGTGCCATCAAACCGGGACCCGCGGGCTACGAGCAGTACTTC.

V is TRBV27 and J is TRBJ2-3, with D possibly matching TRBD1 (6 bases). Germline CDR1 is MNHEY and CDR2 is SMNVEV (reference sequence). Trimming stripped 5 bases from V and 5 bases from J, with 14 bases between. CDR3 length: 14 residues. CDR3 nucleotide sequence: TGTGCCAGCAGTCCCCCAGCCAGGGGAGATACGCAGTATTTT. It codes for CASSPPARGDTQYF.